Below, 29 T cell receptor beta chains from the same sample are listed, as sequenced in a study of T cell clones after liver transplantation. The data were produced by immunoSEQ multiplex PCR, yet TCRdb's version contains in-frame clones alone and is incomplete. The sample consists of about 51,000 clones, roughly nine tenths of them appearing once. The sequencing used CD8+ T cells from blood, collected 12 months after liver transplant. The receptor source for this set is a human patient who received a liver transplant. The graft donor may be the source of some T cells.

The genes are TRBV28 and TRBJ1-5; D unresolved. The CDR3 loop spans 14 amino acids. CDR1 is MDHEN and CDR2 is SYDVKM in the germline V gene. Trimming left V 5 bases short and J 5 bases short, with 13 bases between. CDR3 DNA sequence: TGTGCCAGCAGTCCTATGAGGAAGGATCAGCCCCAGCATTTT. The encoded protein is CASSPMRKDQPQHF. Filled out from reference TRBV28 and TRBJ1-5, the complete variable domain reads DVKVTQSSRYLVKRTGEKVFLECVQDMDHENMFWYRQDPGLGLRLIYFSYDVKMKEKGDIPEGYSVSREKKERFSLILESASTNQTSMYLCASSPMRKDQPQHFGDGTRLSIL.

The chain couples TRBV19 to TRBJ2-7; D is unclear. The germline gives CDR1 LNHDA, CDR2 SQIVND (reference sequence). This CDR3 comprises 13 residues. Deletions cut 7 bases from V and 0 bases from J, with 10 bases between. The CDR3 reads CASTSSSSYEQYF. CDR3 in DNA: TGTGCCAGTACAAGTTCAAGCTCCTACGAGCAGTACTTC.

The gene calls are TRBV27 and TRBJ2-5; weak D call: TRBD1 (5 bases). Germline loops: CDR1 MNHEY, CDR2 SMNVEV (reference sequence). Trimming pared 6 bases from V and 5 bases from J, leaving 19 bases between. This CDR3 has 15 amino acids. The CDR3 nucleotides read TGTGCCAGCAGCCCAATGTGGCAGGGCCGGGAGACCCAGTACTTC. Translated: CASSPMWQGRETQYF.

V is TRBV6-5 and J is TRBJ2-1; TRBD1 might be the D (5 bases). The ends were cut back, 3 bases at V and 10 bases at J, with 13 bases in the middle. In germline, CDR1 is MNHEY, CDR2 SVGAGI. This CDR3 is built from 13 residues. The CDR3 DNA reads TGTGCCAGCAGTTATCATTTGAAGGGGGAGCAGTTCTTC. This sequence encodes CASSYHLKGEQFF.

The chain is built from TRBV15 and TRBJ2-1; D might be TRBD1 (6 bases). The CDR3 sequence is 16 residues long. V gave up 3 bases and J gave up 0 bases, with 12 bases separating them. In germline, CDR1 is LNHNV, CDR2 YYDKDF (reference sequence). This chain's CDR3 is CATSSPEDSSYNEQFF. The CDR3 nucleotides are TGTGCCACCAGCAGTCCTGAGGACAGCTCCTACAATGAGCAGTTCTTC.

CDR3 nucleotide sequence: TGTGCCAGCAGTTTTCGACAGGGGAATGTCGGTGGCTACACCTTC. This encodes CASSFRQGNVGGYTF. The rearrangement links TRBV27 to TRBJ1-2, with TRBD1 matching 8 bases. Germline loops: CDR1 MNHEY, CDR2 SMNVEV (reference sequence). This CDR3 has 15 amino acids. The J segment lost 7 bases and the V segment lost 3 bases, leaving 10 bases of the junction unmatched.

This chain connects TRBV28 to TRBJ2-3, with D perhaps matching TRBD2 (6 bases). The CDR3 totals 13 residues. Germline CDR1 reads MDHEN; CDR2 reads SYDVKM. Deletions cut 3 bases from V and 7 bases from J, with 11 bases between. The CDR3 DNA reads as TGTGCCAGCAGTTTGGAGGGTAGGAATACGCAGTATTTT. It translates to CASSLEGRNTQYF.

The chain is built from TRBV7-9 and TRBJ2-7; the match to TRBD2 covers 8 bases. The CDR3 contains 14 residues. Unmatched junction bases numbered 11, after V lost 8 bases and J lost 5 bases. Per germline, CDR1 SEHNR and CDR2 FQNEAQ (reference sequence). The CDR3 DNA is TGTGCCAGCTCCTCCCCGCGGGGGGTCCACGAGCAGTACTTC. The encoded protein is CASSSPRGVHEQYF.

The chain combines TRBV28 with TRBJ1-3; D possibly corresponds to TRBD1 (5 bases). V lost 7 bases to trimming and J lost 1 base, with 17 bases between them. Looked up from germline, CDR1 is MDHEN and CDR2 is SYDVKM. The CDR3 has 16 amino acids. The CDR3 region is CASTYWGEGSGNTIYF. The DNA for the CDR3 is TGTGCCAGCACCTACTGGGGGGAAGGGTCTGGAAACACCATATATTTT.

CDR3 nucleotides: TGTGCCAGCGAAACCTGGGCGGGAGTCTTAGAGCAGTACTTC. It codes for CASETWAGVLEQYF. The chain uses TRBV5-6 and TRBJ2-7, with 7 bases identical to TRBD2. The junction had 14 bases not matched to a gene; V was cut back by 7 bases and J by 7 bases. This CDR3 comprises 14 residues. The germline V gene encodes CDR1 SGHDT and CDR2 YYEEEE.

The chain couples TRBV6-5 to TRBJ2-5, with 9 bases matching TRBD1. CDR3 size: 15 residues. J lost 4 bases, V lost 5 bases, and 8 bases had no gene match. Germline V CDR1 and CDR2: MNHEY, SVGAGI. The CDR3 coding sequence is TGTGCCAGCAGTCCGGGACAGGGAGAGGCAGAGACCCAGTACTTC. It specifies CASSPGQGEAETQYF.

The chain uses TRBV9 and TRBJ2-5, with D possibly matching TRBD1 (6 bases). There are 14 residues in the CDR3. Between the trimmed V and J ends, which lost 0 bases and 1 base, there was a span of 7 bases. Germline V gives CDR1 SGDLS, CDR2 YYNGEE. CDR3 nucleotide sequence: TGTGCCAGCAGCGTAGTGGACAGCCAAGAGACCCAGTACTTC. It translates to CASSVVDSQETQYF.

The gene calls are TRBV28 and TRBJ1-1; D remains unclear. The CDR3 is made up of 14 amino acids. Germline V gene data show CDR1 as MDHEN and CDR2 as SYDVKM. Trimming left V 8 bases short and J 4 bases short, with 17 bases between. In DNA form, the CDR3 reads TGTGCCAGCTACCCTTACGATACGGGCACTGAAGCTTTCTTT. Protein: CASYPYDTGTEAFF.

The J gene is TRBJ1-1, the V gene TRBV15; D not certain. From germline, CDR1 is LNHNV and CDR2 YYDKDF (reference sequence). This CDR3 is built from 14 residues. V gave up 1 base and J gave up 0 bases, with 6 bases separating them. The CDR3 DNA reads TGTGCCACCAGCAGAGTCTCAGTGAACACTGAAGCTTTCTTT. Translation gives CATSRVSVNTEAFF.

The rearrangement links TRBV6-6 to TRBJ2-2; the D is unclear. CDR1 and CDR2 (germline): MNHNY, SVGAGI (reference sequence). Trimming shortened V by 7 bases and J by 3 bases, and 12 bases separated the two germline ends. CDR3 length: 14 residues. The CDR3 coding sequence is TGTGCCAGCAATACTGACCGTGACACCGGGGAGCTGTTTTTT. This sequence encodes CASNTDRDTGELFF.

The chain links TRBV11-2 to TRBJ2-7, with D tentatively TRBD1 (6 bases). V lost 1 base and J lost 3, with 7 bases in between. Germline V CDR1 and CDR2: SGHAT, FQNNGV. The CDR3 length is 13 residues. CDR3 coding DNA: TGTGCCAGCAGCTTAGCGGGACACTACGAGCAGTACTTC. This translates into CASSLAGHYEQYF.

This sequence joins TRBV4-1 and TRBJ2-3; 7 bases agree with TRBD1. The junction had 3 bases not matched to a gene; V was cut back by 0 bases and J by 6 bases. The CDR3 extends over 14 amino acids. Germline V gene lookup returns CDR1 MGHRA and CDR2 YSYEKL. The CDR3: CASSQERGRDTQYF. The CDR3, as DNA: TGCGCCAGCAGCCAAGAGAGGGGGCGGGATACGCAGTATTTT.

V usage is TRBV19 and J usage is TRBJ1-2; maybe TRBD1 (6 bases). The CDR3 extends over 13 amino acids. Germline CDR1 and CDR2: LNHDA and SQIVND (reference sequence). Trimming took off 3 bases at V and 6 bases at J, with 11 bases between the two ends. CDR3 nucleotides: TGTGCCAGTAGTATCGGACAGAGAAATGGCTACACCTTC. This translates into CASSIGQRNGYTF.

The gene calls are TRBV28 and TRBJ2-7; 10 nucleotides agree with TRBD2. The CDR3 runs 16 residues. Losses at the gene ends were 5 bases for V and 3 bases for J; bases not matched to a gene: 10. Germline V CDR1 and CDR2: MDHEN, SYDVKM. The CDR3 DNA follows: TGTGCCAGCAGTGGCCGATCTAGCGGGAGTATCTACGAGCAGTACTTC. It is translated as CASSGRSSGSIYEQYF.

The chain combines TRBV7-9 with TRBJ1-2; the D is unclear. V lost 5 bases to trimming and J lost 1 base, with 8 bases between them. This CDR3 has 13 residues. Germline lookup yields CDR1 SEHNR and CDR2 FQNEAQ (reference sequence). The CDR3 loop is CASSPYLNYGYTF. For the CDR3, the DNA is TGTGCCAGCAGCCCGTACCTTAACTATGGCTACACCTTC.

The genes are TRBV19 and TRBJ1-5; D is uncertain. V lost 3 bases, J lost 5 bases, and 11 bases lay in between. Germline lookup yields CDR1 LNHDA and CDR2 SQIVND (reference sequence). The CDR3 spans 14 residues. CDR3 nucleotides: TGTGCCAGTAGTATGATCGGGTCCTATCAGCCCCAGCATTTT. It translates to CASSMIGSYQPQHF.

In this sample, this clone turned up once. The V and J genes are TRBV6-1 and TRBJ2-7, with TRBD1 as a possible D gene (6 bases). The CDR3 spans 15 residues. Trimming shortened V by 5 bases and J by 3 bases, and 17 bases separated the two germline ends. Per the germline V gene, CDR1 is MNHNS and CDR2 is SASEGT. CDR3 sequence reads: CASSPQTGPNYEQYF. Written as DNA, the CDR3 is TGTGCCAGCAGTCCCCAGACAGGTCCGAACTACGAGCAGTACTTC.

V and J are TRBV10-3 and TRBJ1-1, with 8 bases fitting TRBD1. CDR3 size: 14 residues. The germline gives CDR1 ENHRY, CDR2 SYGVKD. J was trimmed by 5 bases and V by 5 bases; bases with no gene match: 7. The CDR3 region has the DNA TGTGCCATCAGTCCTGGACAGGGACTAACTGAAGCTTTCTTT. Protein: CAISPGQGLTEAFF.

There are many counts of this clone. The genes are TRBV10-3 and TRBJ1-1; D might be TRBD1 (5 bases). Germline V lookup: CDR1 ENHRY, CDR2 SYGVKD. The V end was cut by 3 bases, the J end by 7 bases, with 12 bases between. This CDR3 comprises 13 residues. Here the CDR3 reads CAISETGWDEAFF. DNA for the CDR3: TGTGCCATCAGTGAAACAGGTTGGGATGAAGCTTTCTTT.

The gene calls are TRBV4-1 and TRBJ1-2, with no clear D. Germline V lookup: CDR1 MGHRA, CDR2 YSYEKL. The germline V and J ends were trimmed by 4 bases and 1 base, with 13 bases remaining between them. This CDR3 is built from 15 residues. The CDR3 DNA sequence: TGCGCCAGCAGCCCGTCTGTCACGGTTAACTATGGCTACACCTTC. It codes for CASSPSVTVNYGYTF.

The chain links TRBV28 to TRBJ1-5; TRBD1 aligns across 8 bases. Trimming cost V 5 bases and J 0 bases; bases outside gene matches: 9. The germline gives CDR1 MDHEN, CDR2 SYDVKM. This CDR3 has 17 amino acids. The CDR3 DNA is TGTGCCAGCAGTCTTGGACAGGGCCTCTATAGCAATCAGCCCCAGCATTTT. Translating gives CASSLGQGLYSNQPQHF.

The chain joins TRBV7-6 to TRBJ1-4, with D possibly TRBD1 on 5 matching bases. CDR1 is SGHVS, CDR2 FNYEAQ, per germline. Deletions cut 1 base from V and 7 bases from J, with 13 bases between. CDR3 size: 15 residues. CDR3 sequence (DNA): TGTGCCAGCAGCTTAGGGGGGGGAATCGGTGAAAAACTGTTTTTT. It codes for CASSLGGGIGEKLFF.

By share of the sample, this clone is medium-sized. V is TRBV28 and J is TRBJ2-3; D uncertain. The CDR3 extends over 12 amino acids. V gave up 2 bases and J gave up 2 bases, with 2 bases separating them. Per germline, CDR1 MDHEN and CDR2 SYDVKM. CDR3 DNA sequence: TGTGCCAGCAGTTTACCCACAGATACGCAGTATTTT. Translating it yields CASSLPTDTQYF.

V usage is TRBV5-6 and J usage is TRBJ2-7; D uncertain. The CDR3 length is 15 residues. Germline V gene lookup returns CDR1 SGHDT and CDR2 YYEEEE. The V and J ends lost 1 base and 2 bases respectively, with 13 bases between them. The CDR3 is CASSLRSGKTYEQYF. The CDR3 DNA sequence: TGTGCCAGCAGCTTGCGCTCAGGCAAGACCTACGAGCAGTACTTC.